The present T cell receptor (beta chain) was sequenced within a study of blood T cell repertoires in COVID-19. Background on the study: Samples taken during acute and convalescent COVID-19 were collected in the United States, Italy and Spain.

Some clones are missing from TCRdb's copy, which holds only in-frame ones; the method was immunoSEQ multiplex PCR. The data hold roughly 150,000 clones, with about 83% observed a single time. The clonotype was recovered from a woman older than 75 with acute or convalescent COVID-19. Sequenced sample: peripheral blood.

This chain's CDR3 is CASSPRQAQSNEKLFF. CDR3 in DNA: TGTGCCAGCTCACCACGGCAGGCGCAATCTAATGAAAAACTGTTTTTT. The V call is TRBV18, the J call TRBJ1-4, with no clear D. Germline loops: CDR1 KGHSH, CDR2 LQKENI. V lost 1 base, J lost 3 bases, and 12 bases lay in between. CDR3 length: 16 amino acids.